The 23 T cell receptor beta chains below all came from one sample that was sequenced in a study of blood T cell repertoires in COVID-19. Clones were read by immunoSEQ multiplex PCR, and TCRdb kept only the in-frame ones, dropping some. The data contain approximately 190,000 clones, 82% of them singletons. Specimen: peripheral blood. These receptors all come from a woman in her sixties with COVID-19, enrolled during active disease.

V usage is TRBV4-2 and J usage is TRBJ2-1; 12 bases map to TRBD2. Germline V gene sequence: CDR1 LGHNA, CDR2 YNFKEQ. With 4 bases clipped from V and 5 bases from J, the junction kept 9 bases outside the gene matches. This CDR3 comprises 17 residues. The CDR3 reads CASSPYPASGGDNEQFF. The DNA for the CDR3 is TGTGCCAGCAGCCCTTACCCCGCTAGCGGGGGGGACAATGAGCAGTTCTTC.

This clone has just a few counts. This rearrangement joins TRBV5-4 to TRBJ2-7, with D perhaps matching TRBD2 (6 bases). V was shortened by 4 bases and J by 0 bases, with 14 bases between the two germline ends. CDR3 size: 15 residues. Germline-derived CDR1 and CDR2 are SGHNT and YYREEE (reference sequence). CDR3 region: CASSPNAGHSYEQYF. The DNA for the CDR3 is TGTGCCAGCAGCCCAAACGCGGGGCACTCCTACGAGCAGTACTTC.

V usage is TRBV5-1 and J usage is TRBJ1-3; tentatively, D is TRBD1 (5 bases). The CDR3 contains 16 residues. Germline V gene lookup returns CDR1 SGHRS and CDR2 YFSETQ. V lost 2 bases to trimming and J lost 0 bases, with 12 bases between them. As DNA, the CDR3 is TGCGCCAGCAGCTTCAGGGACTCACACTCTGGAAACACCATATATTTT. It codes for CASSFRDSHSGNTIYF.

The CDR3 loop is CASSLGLAGGNQETQYF. CDR3 DNA sequence: TGTGCCAGCAGCTTGGGTTTAGCAGGGGGAAACCAAGAGACCCAGTACTTC. This chain connects TRBV5-5 to TRBJ2-5; 7 bases map to TRBD1. The CDR3 length is 17 residues. The J segment lost 0 bases and the V segment lost 0 bases, leaving 8 bases of the junction unmatched. Germline V gene lookup returns CDR1 SGHKS and CDR2 YYEKEE (reference sequence).

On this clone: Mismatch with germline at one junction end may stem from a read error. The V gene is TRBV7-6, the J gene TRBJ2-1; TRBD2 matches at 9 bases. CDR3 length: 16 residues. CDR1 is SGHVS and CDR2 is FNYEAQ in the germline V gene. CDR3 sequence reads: CASSLAGTSSHNEQFF. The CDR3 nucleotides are TGTGCCAGCAGCTTAGCTGGGACTAGCTCCCACAATGAGCAGTTCTTC. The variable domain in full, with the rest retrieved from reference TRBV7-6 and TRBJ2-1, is GAGVSQSPRYKVTKRGQDVALRCDPISGHVSLYWYRQALGQGPEFLTYFNYEAQQDKSGLPNDRFSAERPEGSISTLTIQRTEQRDSAMYRCASSLAGTSSHNEQFFGPGTRLTVL.

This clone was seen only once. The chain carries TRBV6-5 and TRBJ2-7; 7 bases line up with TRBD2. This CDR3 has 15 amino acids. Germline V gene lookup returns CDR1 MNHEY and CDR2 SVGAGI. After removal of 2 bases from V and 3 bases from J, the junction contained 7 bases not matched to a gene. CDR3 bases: TGTGCCAGCAGTTACCGGGGGGAGCTGGGCTACGAGCAGTACTTC. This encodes CASSYRGELGYEQYF.

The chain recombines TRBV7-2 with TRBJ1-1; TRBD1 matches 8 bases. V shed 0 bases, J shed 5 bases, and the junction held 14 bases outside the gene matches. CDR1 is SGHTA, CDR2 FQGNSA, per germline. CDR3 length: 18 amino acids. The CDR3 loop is CASSLAPHGGQGATEAFF. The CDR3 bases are TGTGCCAGCAGCTTAGCACCCCACGGGGGTCAGGGGGCGACTGAAGCTTTCTTT.

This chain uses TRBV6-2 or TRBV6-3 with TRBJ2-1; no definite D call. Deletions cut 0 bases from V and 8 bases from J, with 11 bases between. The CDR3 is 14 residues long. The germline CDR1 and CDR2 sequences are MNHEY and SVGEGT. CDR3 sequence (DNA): TGTGCCAGCAGTTACTCCCTGGCTAGGCATGAGCAGTTCTTC. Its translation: CASSYSLARHEQFF.

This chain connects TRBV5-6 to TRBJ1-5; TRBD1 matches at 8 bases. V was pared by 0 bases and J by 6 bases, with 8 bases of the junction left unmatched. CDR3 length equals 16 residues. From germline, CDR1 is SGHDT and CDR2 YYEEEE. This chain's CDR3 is CASSLAPRGRGQPQHF. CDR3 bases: TGTGCCAGCAGCTTGGCTCCCAGGGGGCGAGGTCAGCCCCAGCATTTT. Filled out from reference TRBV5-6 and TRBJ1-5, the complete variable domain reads DAGVTQSPTHLIKTRGQQVTLRCSPKSGHDTVSWYQQALGQGPQFIFQYYEEEERQRGNFPDRFSGHQFPNYSSELNVNALLLGDSALYLCASSLAPRGRGQPQHFGDGTRLSIL.

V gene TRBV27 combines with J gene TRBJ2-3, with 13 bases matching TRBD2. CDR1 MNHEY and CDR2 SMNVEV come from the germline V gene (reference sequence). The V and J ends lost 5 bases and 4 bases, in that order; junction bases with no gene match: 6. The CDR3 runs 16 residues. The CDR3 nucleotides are TGTGCCAGCAGTCTGCGGACTAGCGGGAGACCAGATACGCAGTATTTT. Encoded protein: CASSLRTSGRPDTQYF.

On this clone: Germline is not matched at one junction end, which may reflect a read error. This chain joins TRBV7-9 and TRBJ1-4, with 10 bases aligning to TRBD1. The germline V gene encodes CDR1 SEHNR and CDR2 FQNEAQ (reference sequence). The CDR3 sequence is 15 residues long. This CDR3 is CASSLAGQGDEKLFF. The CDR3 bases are TGTGCCAGCAGCCTAGCCGGACAGGGGGATGAAAAACTGTTTTTT.

CDR3 DNA: TGTGCCAGCACCTCCACTCCCCCAGGGCCAGGTCGGAATTCACCCCTCCACTTT. Its protein product is CASTSTPPGPGRNSPLHF. The rearrangement links TRBV27 to TRBJ1-6; the D gene is possibly TRBD1 (5 bases). CDR3 length equals 18 residues. The V and J ends lost 7 bases and 7 bases respectively, with 26 bases between them. The germline gives CDR1 MNHEY, CDR2 SMNVEV (reference sequence).

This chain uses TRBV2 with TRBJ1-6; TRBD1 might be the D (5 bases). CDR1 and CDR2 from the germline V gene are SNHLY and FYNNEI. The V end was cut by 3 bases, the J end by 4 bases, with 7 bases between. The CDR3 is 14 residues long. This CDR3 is CASSENRYNSPLHF. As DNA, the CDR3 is TGTGCCAGCAGTGAGAACAGGTATAATTCACCCCTCCACTTT.

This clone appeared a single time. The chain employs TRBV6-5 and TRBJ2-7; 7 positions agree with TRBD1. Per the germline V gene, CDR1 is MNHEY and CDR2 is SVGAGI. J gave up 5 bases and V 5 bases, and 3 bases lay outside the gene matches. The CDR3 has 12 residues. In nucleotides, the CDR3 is TGTGCCAGCAGTCCAGACAGGGACGAGCAGTACGTC. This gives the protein CASSPDRDEQYV.

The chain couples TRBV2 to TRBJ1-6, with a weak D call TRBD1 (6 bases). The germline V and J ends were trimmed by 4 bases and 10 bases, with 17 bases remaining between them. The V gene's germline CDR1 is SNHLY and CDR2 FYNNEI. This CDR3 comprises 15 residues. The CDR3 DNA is TGTGCCAGCAGTGTGGCAGGGGTCTCTTTGTCACCCCTCCACTTT. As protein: CASSVAGVSLSPLHF.

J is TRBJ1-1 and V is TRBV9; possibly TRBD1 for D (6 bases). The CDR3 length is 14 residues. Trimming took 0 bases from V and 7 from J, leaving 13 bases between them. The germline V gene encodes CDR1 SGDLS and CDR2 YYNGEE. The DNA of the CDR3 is TGTGCCAGCAGCGTAGCAACAGGGTTTGGTGAAGCTTTCTTT. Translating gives CASSVATGFGEAFF.

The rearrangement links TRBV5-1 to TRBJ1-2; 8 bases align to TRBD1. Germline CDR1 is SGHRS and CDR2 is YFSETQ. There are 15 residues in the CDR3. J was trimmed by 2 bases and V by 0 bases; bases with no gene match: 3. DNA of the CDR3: TGCGCCAGCAGCTTGGGAGGACAGGGAAACTATGGCTACACCTTC. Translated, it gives CASSLGGQGNYGYTF.

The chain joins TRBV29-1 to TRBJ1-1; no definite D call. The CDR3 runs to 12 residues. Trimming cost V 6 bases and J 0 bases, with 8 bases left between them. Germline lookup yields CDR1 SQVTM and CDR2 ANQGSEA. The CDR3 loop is CSVLQLNTEAFF. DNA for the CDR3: TGCAGCGTCCTACAGTTGAACACTGAAGCTTTCTTT. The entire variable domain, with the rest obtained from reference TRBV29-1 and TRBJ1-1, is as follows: SAVISQKPSRDICQRGTSLTIQCQVDSQVTMMFWYRQQPGQSLTLIATANQGSEATYESGFVIDKFPISRPNLTFSTLTVSNMSPEDSSIYLCSVLQLNTEAFFGQGTRLTVV.

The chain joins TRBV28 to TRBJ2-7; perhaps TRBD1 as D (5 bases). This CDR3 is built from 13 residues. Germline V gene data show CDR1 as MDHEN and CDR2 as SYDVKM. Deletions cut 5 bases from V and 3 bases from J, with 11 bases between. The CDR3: CASSPPQGYEQYV. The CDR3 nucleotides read TGTGCCAGCAGTCCCCCCCAGGGCTACGAGCAGTACGTC.

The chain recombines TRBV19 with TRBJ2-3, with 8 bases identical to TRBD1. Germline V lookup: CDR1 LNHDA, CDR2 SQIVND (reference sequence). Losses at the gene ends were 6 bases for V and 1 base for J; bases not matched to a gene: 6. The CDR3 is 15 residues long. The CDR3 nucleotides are TGTGCCAGTAGCCGTACAGGGGGACGCACAGATACGCAGTATTTT. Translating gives CASSRTGGRTDTQYF.

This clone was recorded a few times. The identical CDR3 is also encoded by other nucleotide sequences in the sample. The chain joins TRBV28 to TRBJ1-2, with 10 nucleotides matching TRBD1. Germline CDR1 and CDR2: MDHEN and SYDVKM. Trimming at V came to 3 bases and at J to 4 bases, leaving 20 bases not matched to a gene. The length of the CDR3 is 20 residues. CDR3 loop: CASSFGHFPGQGIPLYGYTF. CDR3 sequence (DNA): TGTGCCAGCAGTTTCGGTCATTTTCCGGGACAGGGGATACCTCTCTATGGCTACACCTTC.

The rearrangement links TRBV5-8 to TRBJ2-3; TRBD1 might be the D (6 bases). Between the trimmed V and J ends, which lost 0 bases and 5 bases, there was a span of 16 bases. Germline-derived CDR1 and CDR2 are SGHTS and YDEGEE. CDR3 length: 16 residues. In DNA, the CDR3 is TGTGCCAGCAGCTTGGGAGCCGGGGACAAGGAAGATACGCAGTATTTT. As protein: CASSLGAGDKEDTQYF.

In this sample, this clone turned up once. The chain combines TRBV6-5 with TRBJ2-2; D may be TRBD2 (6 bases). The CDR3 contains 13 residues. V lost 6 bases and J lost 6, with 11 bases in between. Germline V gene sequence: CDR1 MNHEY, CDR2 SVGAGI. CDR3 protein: CASSPRRAGELFF. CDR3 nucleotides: TGTGCCAGCAGCCCGAGGAGGGCCGGGGAGCTGTTTTTT.